The 25 T cell receptor beta chains below were found in one sample sequenced in a study of PD-1 blockade in mismatch repair-deficient tumors. Only in-frame clones appear in the TCRdb table, and some are missing; sequencing was by immunoSEQ multiplex PCR. The sample has 100,000 to 150,000 clones, about nine tenths seen once. The source was peripheral blood, collected just over 70 weeks after starting pembrolizumab. The receptors stem from an adult with mismatch repair-deficient cancer.

This clone was picked up one time. The V call is TRBV5-4, the J call TRBJ1-1; D is perhaps TRBD1 (6 bases). Germline values: CDR1 SGHNT, CDR2 YYREEE (reference sequence). Trimming stripped 4 bases from V and 5 bases from J, with 9 bases between. The CDR3 length is 12 residues. In DNA, the CDR3 is TGTGCCAGCAGCCCTACAGGGACTGAAGCTTTCTTT. Translated, it gives CASSPTGTEAFF.

The chain uses TRBV5-6 and TRBJ2-7, with D unclear. The CDR3 totals 13 residues. Germline lookup yields CDR1 SGHDT and CDR2 YYEEEE. The V end was cut by 3 bases, the J end by 4 bases, with 11 bases between. Here the CDR3 reads CASSSYNRYEQYF. As DNA, the CDR3 is TGTGCCAGCAGCTCCTATAATAGGTACGAGCAGTACTTC.

This rearrangement joins TRBV10-2 to TRBJ1-1; no reliable D call. Germline CDR1 WSHSY, CDR2 SAAADI. The V end was cut by 10 bases, the J end by 2 bases, with 11 bases between. The CDR3 consists of 12 residues. CDR3 in DNA: TGCGCCACCCGACATAGAAACACTGAAGCTTTCTTT. The encoded protein is CATRHRNTEAFF.

This chain links TRBV29-1 with TRBJ2-3, with D possibly matching TRBD1 (5 bases). Trimming left V 3 bases short and J 1 base short, with 11 bases between. The CDR3 extends over 14 amino acids. From germline, CDR1 is SQVTM and CDR2 ANQGSEA. This CDR3 reads CSVDGHSGTDTQYF. CDR3 DNA sequence: TGCAGCGTTGACGGACATTCCGGCACAGATACGCAGTATTTT.

This clone appeared a single time. The chain recombines TRBV7-9 with TRBJ2-2; D might be TRBD1 (5 bases). Germline assignment: CDR1 SEHNR and CDR2 FQNEAQ (reference sequence). Trimming shortened V by 5 bases and J by 6 bases, and 10 bases separated the two germline ends. This CDR3 has 13 residues. The CDR3: CASSQIGAGELFF. In nucleotides, the CDR3 is TGTGCCAGCAGCCAGATAGGGGCCGGGGAGCTGTTTTTT.

The V gene is TRBV5-1, the J gene TRBJ1-4, with no clear D. Between the trimmed V and J ends, which lost 0 bases and 6 bases, there was a span of 12 bases. The CDR3 spans 15 residues. From germline, CDR1 is SGHRS and CDR2 YFSETQ. CDR3 sequence: CASSLGQTYYEKLFF. DNA for the CDR3: TGCGCCAGCAGCTTGGGGCAGACGTACTATGAAAAACTGTTTTTT.

The V and J genes are TRBV13 and TRBJ2-1; a weak D match, TRBD1 (6 bases). The CDR3 totals 14 residues. Per germline, CDR1 PRHDT and CDR2 FYEKMQ (reference sequence). V gave up 6 bases and J gave up 7 bases, with 16 bases separating them. The CDR3 DNA follows: TGTGCCAGCAGTCAGAGGGGGTGGGATAATGAGCAGTTCTTC. Residues: CASSQRGWDNEQFF. Together with reference TRBV13 and TRBJ2-1, the CDR3 gives the full variable domain: AAGVIQSPRHLIKEKRETATLKCYPIPRHDTVYWYQQGPGQDPQFLISFYEKMQSDKGSIPDRFSAQQFSDYHSELNMSSLELGDSALYFCASSQRGWDNEQFFGPGTRLTVL.

The chain is built from TRBV11-2 and TRBJ2-7; either TRBD1 or TRBD2 may supply D (5 bases each). Per the germline V gene, CDR1 is SGHAT and CDR2 is FQNNGV. This CDR3 contains 19 residues. The V end lost 1 base, the J end lost 0 bases, and 22 bases lay between the germline ends. The CDR3 here is CASSLVEFLANRGSYEQYF. As DNA, the CDR3 is TGTGCCAGCAGCTTAGTAGAGTTCCTAGCAAATAGGGGCTCCTACGAGCAGTACTTC.

V usage is TRBV4-2 and J usage is TRBJ2-7; D is unresolved. The CDR3 contains 16 residues. V shed 4 bases and J shed 0 bases, with 16 bases lying between them. CDR1 and CDR2 from the germline V gene are LGHNA and YNFKEQ. CDR3 region: CASSPGPDPTSYEQYF. CDR3 DNA sequence: TGTGCCAGCAGCCCTGGACCGGACCCTACCTCCTACGAGCAGTACTTC.

The chain employs TRBV25-1 and TRBJ2-3; 13 nucleotides agree with TRBD2. The CDR3 covers 16 residues. CDR1 and CDR2 (germline): MGHDK, SYGVNS. V was clipped by 6 bases and J by 1 base; unmatched bases: 4. CDR3 nucleotide sequence: TGTGCCAGCAGGGCCGGGACTAGCGGGGGCACAGATACGCAGTATTTT. It translates to CASRAGTSGGTDTQYF.

Here the CDR3 DNA reads TGCAGCGTTTGCCCCACTAGCCCGACGAACACTGAAGCTTTCTTT. Translation: CSVCPTSPTNTEAFF. V and J are TRBV29-1 and TRBJ1-1; D is ambiguous. Trimming took 5 bases from V and 1 from J, leaving 17 bases between them. The CDR3 covers 15 residues. CDR1 and CDR2 from the germline V gene are SQVTM and ANQGSEA.

This clone was counted ten times or more. The gene calls are TRBV13 and TRBJ1-1; D possibly corresponds to TRBD1 (5 bases). Per germline, CDR1 PRHDT and CDR2 FYEKMQ (reference sequence). Trimming pared 5 bases from V and 0 bases from J, leaving 10 bases between. This CDR3 has 14 amino acids. As DNA, the CDR3 is TGTGCCAGCAGCGCCGCGGGGGTGAACACTGAAGCTTTCTTT. It codes for CASSAAGVNTEAFF.

The chain joins TRBV19 to TRBJ1-5, with 8 nucleotides matching TRBD1. Germline V gene sequence: CDR1 LNHDA, CDR2 SQIVND (reference sequence). This CDR3 has 15 residues. V lost 5 bases, J lost 4 bases, and 7 bases stayed unmatched. CDR3 in amino acids: CASSLPGQANQPQHF. CDR3 in DNA: TGTGCCAGTAGTCTACCGGGACAGGCGAATCAGCCCCAGCATTTT.

The chain recombines TRBV12-5 with TRBJ2-2, with D possibly matching TRBD2 (6 bases). Germline CDR1 reads LGHNT; CDR2 reads FRNRAP. This CDR3 is 15 amino acids long. Trimming cost V 5 bases and J 4 bases, with 14 bases left between them. The DNA of the CDR3 is TGTGCTAGTGGTACCCTCCGGGAGAGCACCGGGGAGCTGTTTTTT. Protein sequence: CASGTLRESTGELFF.

The CDR3 protein is CASSMRGDNYGYTF. CDR3 in DNA: TGTGCCAGTAGTATGCGGGGAGATAACTATGGCTACACCTTC. The chain uses TRBV19 and TRBJ1-2; the D is unclear. Germline loops: CDR1 LNHDA, CDR2 SQIVND (reference sequence). The CDR3 runs to 14 residues. V was trimmed by 3 bases and J by 1 base, leaving 9 bases between them.

V gene TRBV10-1 combines with J gene TRBJ2-1; a weak D match, TRBD2 (6 bases). V gave up 2 bases and J gave up 0 bases, with 17 bases separating them. CDR3 length: 18 residues. From germline, CDR1 is WNHNN and CDR2 SYGVQD (reference sequence). The CDR3 sequence: CASSEGEERQSSYNEQFF. CDR3 in DNA: TGCGCCAGCAGTGAGGGGGAGGAGCGGCAAAGCTCCTACAATGAGCAGTTCTTC.

CDR3 loop: CASSFRDFRSYEQYF. In DNA form, the CDR3 reads TGTGCCAGTAGCTTCCGGGACTTTCGCTCCTACGAGCAGTACTTC. The genes are TRBV19 and TRBJ2-7, with D possibly being TRBD2 (6 bases). Looked up from germline, CDR1 is LNHDA and CDR2 is SQIVND (reference sequence). V was shortened by 6 bases and J by 0 bases, with 15 bases between the two germline ends. The CDR3 extends over 15 amino acids.

The count of this clone is one. The CDR3 nucleotides are TGTGCCAGCATCCCACCGGGGACTAGCCCTACTCCCGGGGAGCTGTTTTTT. Translating it yields CASIPPGTSPTPGELFF. The rearrangement joins TRBV9 to TRBJ2-2; 9 bases align to TRBD2. V dropped 6 bases and J dropped 6; count of bases not matched to a gene: 15. Germline values: CDR1 SGDLS, CDR2 YYNGEE. The CDR3 loop spans 17 amino acids.

This chain connects TRBV27 to TRBJ2-6; no clear D gene. The CDR3 is 16 residues long. Germline V gives CDR1 MNHEY, CDR2 SMNVEV (reference sequence). V was trimmed by 2 bases and J by 0 bases, leaving 8 bases between them. As DNA, the CDR3 is TGTGCCAGCAGTTTAATCGGGTCCTCTGGGGCCAACGTCCTGACTTTC. Translation: CASSLIGSSGANVLTF. Looking up the rest from reference TRBV27 and TRBJ2-6 gives the full variable domain: EAQVTQNPRYLITVTGKKLTVTCSQNMNHEYMSWYRQDPGLGLRQIYYSMNVEVTDKGDVPEGYKVSRKEKRNFPLILESPSPNQTSLYFCASSLIGSSGANVLTFGAGSRLTVL.

This clone was counted a single time. The J gene is TRBJ2-2, the V gene TRBV6-6; D possibly matches TRBD1 or TRBD2 (5 bases each). In germline, CDR1 is MNHNY, CDR2 SVGAGI (reference sequence). V dropped 4 bases and J dropped 6 bases, with 9 bases sitting between them. The CDR3 sequence is 13 residues long. CDR3 sequence: CASSSRDAGELFF. The DNA of the CDR3 is TGTGCCAGCAGTTCCAGGGACGCCGGGGAGCTGTTTTTT.

This chain connects TRBV30 to TRBJ2-4; D remains ambiguous. The V end lost 2 bases, the J end lost 7 bases, and 18 bases lay between the germline ends. This CDR3 spans 15 amino acids. Looked up from germline, CDR1 is GTSNPN and CDR2 is SVGIG (reference sequence). The CDR3 protein is CAWSPLQSMRNIQYF. CDR3 coding DNA: TGTGCCTGGAGTCCCCTCCAAAGTATGAGGAACATTCAGTACTTC.

The chain links TRBV29-1 to TRBJ2-1; D unclear. Per the germline V gene, CDR1 is SQVTM and CDR2 is ANQGSEA. V shed 4 bases and J shed 4 bases, with 11 bases lying between them. The CDR3 loop spans 13 amino acids. The CDR3 bases are TGCAGCGTTGTCCCGGCAAATTACAATGAGCAGTTCTTC. Its translation: CSVVPANYNEQFF.

V usage is TRBV7-8 and J usage is TRBJ2-7; TRBD2 aligns across 8 bases. CDR1 SGHVS and CDR2 FQNEAQ come from the germline V gene. CDR3 length: 13 amino acids. J lost 5 bases, V lost 2 bases, and 2 bases had no gene match. DNA of the CDR3: TGTGCCAGCAGCTTACTAGCGGGTGACGAGCAGTACTTC. This translates into CASSLLAGDEQYF.

The J gene is TRBJ2-1, the V gene TRBV5-4; D possibly corresponds to TRBD2 (6 bases). The CDR3 is 15 amino acids. Trimming left V 2 bases short and J 5 bases short, with 14 bases between. CDR1 and CDR2 (germline): SGHNT, YYREEE (reference sequence). The DNA for the CDR3 is TGTGCCAGCAGCTTATCAACTAGCATCCACAATGAGCAGTTCTTC. Translated: CASSLSTSIHNEQFF. Full variable domain (remainder filled in from reference TRBV5-4 and TRBJ2-1): ETGVTQSPTHLIKTRGQQVTLRCSSQSGHNTVSWYQQALGQGPQFIFQYYREEENGRGNFPPRFSGLQFPNYSSELNVNALELDDSALYLCASSLSTSIHNEQFFGPGTRLTVL.

V gene TRBV15 combines with J gene TRBJ2-7, with TRBD1 identical over 9 bases. Germline CDR1 is LNHNV and CDR2 is YYDKDF (reference sequence). With 1 base clipped from V and 3 bases from J, the junction kept 4 bases outside the gene matches. This CDR3 spans 15 amino acids. The DNA for the CDR3 is TGTGCCACCAGCAGAGTGGGACAGGGTCGCTACGAGCAGTACTTC. This translates into CATSRVGQGRYEQYF. Variable domain in full (rest from reference TRBV15 and TRBJ2-7): DAMVIQNPRYQVTQFGKPVTLSCSQTLNHNVMYWYQQKSSQAPKLLFHYYDKDFNNEADTPDNFQSRRPNTSFCFLDIRSPGLGDTAMYLCATSRVGQGRYEQYFGPGTRLTVT.